This paragraph covers one TCR beta chain sequence. Within a library made for alpha chains, this beta chain is off target, and its count is uninformative. This sample is drawn from a study of spatial heterogeneity in lung cancer. MiXCR, applied by TCRdb to the 5' RACE reads, yields one record per CDR3 protein. The sample lists around 3,000 distinct CDR3 sequences; around 50% were seen once. In germline, CDR1 is SGHVS, CDR2 FNYEAQ. The V segment lost 3 bases and the J segment 3 bases; nucleotides outside the gene matches: 9. This CDR3 contains 16 residues. Time point in this sample: blood at routine non-recurrence follow-up after resection.

The receptor was derived from a male donor with early-stage non-small cell lung cancer. The gene calls are TRBV7-6 and TRBJ2-3; 7 nucleotides agree with TRBD1. This sample comprised PBMCs, obtained at follow-up. The DNA of the CDR3 is TGTGCCAGCAGCTTCCGCCCGGGACAGCGGACAGATACGCAGTATTTT. Its translation: CASSFRPGQRTDTQYF.